This T cell receptor (beta chain) was observed in a study of shared clonotypes between healthy human individuals. Spread over ten immunoSEQ deep assay plates, unsorted PBMC DNA underwent sequencing. Assay used: immunoSEQ multiplex PCR; TCRdb lists only in-frame clones, some missing. The table records about 500,000 clones, approximately 80% of them present only once. Germline CDR1 reads SGHRS; CDR2 reads YFSETQ. This CDR3 comprises 11 residues. Trimming shortened V by 7 bases and J by 5 bases, and 6 bases separated the two germline ends. This clone was observed once. Genomic DNA of unsorted samples came from tens of millions of PBMCs.

The sample comprised PBMCs. The chain couples TRBV5-1 to TRBJ2-2; D ambiguous. The receptor comes from a woman in her 40s in good health. Some clones in this sample may be carry-over from other donors' samples. The CDR3 DNA reads as TGCGCCAGCCGAGGTACCGGGGAGCTGTTTTTT. The encoded protein is CASRGTGELFF.